This T cell receptor beta chain originates from a study of T cells in narcolepsy. Broader study findings: Healthy controls reportedly lacked the autoreactive clonotypes serially found in patients' blood. No autoreactive T cell clone sequences appeared in some memory CD4+ repertoires. Same-patient CSF and blood CD4+ T cell clonotypes included HCRT-specific and TRIB2-specific autoreactive ones.

On this clone itself: Antigen: not known.

Repertoires were generated with immunoSEQ multiplex PCR, while TCRdb's copy carries only in-frame clones and drops some. The sample records 25,000 to 35,000 clones, roughly 77% being singletons. V was trimmed by 3 bases and J by 8 bases, leaving 19 bases between them. There are 15 residues in the CDR3. CDR1 and CDR2 from the germline V gene are MGHRA and YSYEKL. Sequenced: CD45RA- memory CD4+ T cells from PBMCs. The V call is TRBV4-1, the J call TRBJ1-2; D perhaps matches TRBD1 (6 bases). The TCR was taken from a human donor with narcolepsy. The CDR3 bases are TGCGCCAGCAGCCACGTAGTAAGGGGGGCGGAAGGCTACACCTTC. Protein sequence: CASSHVVRGAEGYTF.